This TCR beta chain was documented in a study of human T cells and chemical hapten exposure. Broader study findings: The study found expanded TCRs formed significantly more large CDR3 similarity clusters than controls. The number of TCRs over 1 in 1000 frequency stayed unchanged after DPC.

Within the library, unique molecular identifiers were attached to each individual cDNA molecule. TCRdb reanalysed the RACE reads using MiXCR and keeps one entry per CDR3 protein. The data hold around 380,000 distinct CDR3 sequences, with around 5.5% observed a single time. This CDR3 region has 14 residues. V shed 1 base and J shed 7 bases, with 13 bases lying between them. Germline lookup yields CDR1 SGHTA and CDR2 FQGTGA. This clonotype has only a few counts. No antigen is known for it. Time point in this sample: pre-sensitization, week 0. Indicated treatment: therapeutic diphenylcyclopropenone sensitization with weekly scalp DPC.

This chain connects TRBV7-3 to TRBJ1-1, with D possibly matching TRBD1 (5 bases). The material was whole blood, obtained in connection with sensitization to the hapten diphenylcyclopropenone (DPC). The sequence was obtained from a woman between 18 and 29 years old with alopecia areata. Some clones in this sample may be carry-over from other donors' samples. The CDR3 coding sequence is TGTGCCAGCAGCTTAAGTTCGGGGGAGGATGAAGCTTTCTTT. Its protein product is CASSLSSGEDEAFF.